This T cell receptor (beta chain) was recorded in a study of cytomegalovirus exposure and HLA in healthy donors. Overall study findings and caveats: Among TCR beta chains, those listed as cytomegalovirus-associated numbered about 160.

About this clone itself: Its matching antigen is unknown.

V lost 5 bases to trimming and J lost 0 bases, with 14 bases between them. Germline V gives CDR1 SGHTA, CDR2 FQGNSA. The CDR3 is 16 residues long. 13 Jbeta primers and 60 Vbeta primers were used for the PCR. Here immunoSEQ multiplex PCR was the method, and the copy in TCRdb shows in-frame clones only, minus some. Counted here are approximately 82,000 clones, 78% occurring once; the ten biggest clones make up approximately 1.6%. Sequencing was carried out using PBMCs. V usage is TRBV7-2 and J usage is TRBJ2-1; possibly TRBD2 for D (5 bases). This TCR came from a man in his forties in good health and CMV-seronegative. CDR3 amino acids: CASSQRPSFSYNEQFF. CDR3 in DNA: TGTGCCAGCAGCCAACGGCCTAGCTTCTCCTACAATGAGCAGTTCTTC.